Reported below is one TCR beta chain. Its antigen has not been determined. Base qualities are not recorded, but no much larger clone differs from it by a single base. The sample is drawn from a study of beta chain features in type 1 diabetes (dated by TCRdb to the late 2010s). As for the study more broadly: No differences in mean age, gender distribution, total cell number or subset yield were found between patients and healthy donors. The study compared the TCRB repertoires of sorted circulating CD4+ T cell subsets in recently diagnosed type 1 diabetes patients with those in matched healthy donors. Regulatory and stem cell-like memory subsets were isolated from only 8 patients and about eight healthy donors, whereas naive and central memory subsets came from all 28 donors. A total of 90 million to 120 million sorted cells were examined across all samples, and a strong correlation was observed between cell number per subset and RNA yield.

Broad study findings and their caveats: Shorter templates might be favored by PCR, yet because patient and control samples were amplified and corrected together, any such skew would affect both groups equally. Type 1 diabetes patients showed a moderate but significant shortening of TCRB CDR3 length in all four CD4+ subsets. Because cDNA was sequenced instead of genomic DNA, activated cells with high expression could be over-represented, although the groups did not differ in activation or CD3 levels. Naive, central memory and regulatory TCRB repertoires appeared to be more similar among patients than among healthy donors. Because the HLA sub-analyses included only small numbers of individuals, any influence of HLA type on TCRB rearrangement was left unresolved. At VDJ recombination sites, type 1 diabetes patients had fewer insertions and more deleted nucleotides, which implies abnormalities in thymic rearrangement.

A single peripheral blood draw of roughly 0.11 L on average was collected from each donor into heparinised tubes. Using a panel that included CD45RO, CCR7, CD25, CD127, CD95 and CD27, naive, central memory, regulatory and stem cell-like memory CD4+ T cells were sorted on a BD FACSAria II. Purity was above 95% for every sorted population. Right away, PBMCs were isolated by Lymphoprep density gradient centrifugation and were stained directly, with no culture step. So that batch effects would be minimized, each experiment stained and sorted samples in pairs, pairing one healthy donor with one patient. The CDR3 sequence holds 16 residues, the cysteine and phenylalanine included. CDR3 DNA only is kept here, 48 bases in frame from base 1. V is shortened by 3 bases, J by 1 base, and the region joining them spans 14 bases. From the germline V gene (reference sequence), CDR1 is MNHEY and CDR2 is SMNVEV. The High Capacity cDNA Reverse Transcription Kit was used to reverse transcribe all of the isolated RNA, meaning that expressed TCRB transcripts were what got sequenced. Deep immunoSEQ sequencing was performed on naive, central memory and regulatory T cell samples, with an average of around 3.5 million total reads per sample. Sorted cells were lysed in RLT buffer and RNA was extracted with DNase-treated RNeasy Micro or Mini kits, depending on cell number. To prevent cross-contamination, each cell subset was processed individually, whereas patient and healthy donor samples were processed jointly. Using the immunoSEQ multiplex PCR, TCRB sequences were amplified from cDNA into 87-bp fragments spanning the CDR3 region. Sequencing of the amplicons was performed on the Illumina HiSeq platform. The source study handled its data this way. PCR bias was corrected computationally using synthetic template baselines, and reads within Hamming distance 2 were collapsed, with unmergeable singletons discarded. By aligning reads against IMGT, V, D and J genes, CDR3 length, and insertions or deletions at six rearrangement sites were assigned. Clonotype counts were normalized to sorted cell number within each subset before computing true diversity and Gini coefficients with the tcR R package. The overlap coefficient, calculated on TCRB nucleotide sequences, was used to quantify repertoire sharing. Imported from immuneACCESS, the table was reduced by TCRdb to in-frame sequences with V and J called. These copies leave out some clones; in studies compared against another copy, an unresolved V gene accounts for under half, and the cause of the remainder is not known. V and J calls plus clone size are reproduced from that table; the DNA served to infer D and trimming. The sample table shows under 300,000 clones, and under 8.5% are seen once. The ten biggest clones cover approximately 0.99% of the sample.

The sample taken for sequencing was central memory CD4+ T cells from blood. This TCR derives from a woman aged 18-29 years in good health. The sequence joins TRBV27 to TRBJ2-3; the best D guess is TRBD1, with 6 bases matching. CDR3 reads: CASSLGRTVGTDTQYF. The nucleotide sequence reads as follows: TGTGCCAGCAGTTTGGGACGGACAGTGGGCACAGATACGCAGTATTTT.